This paragraph covers one T cell receptor beta chain sequence. CDR1 and CDR2 (germline): MDHEN, SYDVKM. The CDR3 is 14 residues long. V dropped 3 bases and J dropped 4 bases, with 9 bases sitting between them. The data originate from a study of blood T cell repertoires in COVID-19. Here immunoSEQ multiplex PCR was the method, and the copy in TCRdb shows in-frame clones only, minus some. Of roughly 220,000 clones detected, 70% to 90% appear once; the ten largest clones hold 14% to 15%. This TCR derives from a woman between 50 and 59 years old with acute COVID-19. Sequenced: PBMCs or T cells enriched from blood (not recorded which). The chain combines TRBV28 with TRBJ1-4; D not resolved. The CDR3 coding sequence is TGTGCCAGCAGTTTGTTTGGGCTTAATGAAAAACTGTTTTTT. Its translation: CASSLFGLNEKLFF.